This entry is about one T cell receptor (beta chain). The antigen remains unidentified. This specimen comes from a study of shared clonotypes between healthy human individuals. Study-wide points: Shared across a handful of donors were around 4.7% of the naive CD4 clonotypes.

Clones were sequenced by immunoSEQ multiplex PCR, and TCRdb holds only the in-frame ones, with some missing. The data show over a million clones, approximately 80% seen once. Germline loops: CDR1 GTSNPN, CDR2 SVGIG (reference sequence). V shed 3 bases, J shed 8 bases, and the junction held 8 bases outside the gene matches. The CDR3 totals 14 residues. This TCR came from a man between 18 and 29 years old in good health. Some clones in this sample may be carry-over from other donors' samples. V gene TRBV30 combines with J gene TRBJ1-2, with TRBD1 matching 11 bases. Sequenced input: memory CD4+ T cells from PBMCs. Stated subset: CD45RA-negative fraction. The CDR3 protein is CAWRTGQGVSGYTF. CDR3 bases: TGTGCCTGGAGGACGGGACAGGGGGTATCGGGCTACACCTTC.